This T cell receptor beta chain is drawn from a study of blood T cell repertoires in COVID-19. About the study: Italy, Spain and the United States were the sources of the convalescent and acute COVID-19 samples.

Clones were read by immunoSEQ multiplex PCR, and TCRdb kept only the in-frame ones, dropping some. The table includes almost 250,000 clones, approximately 86% detected once. This clone was found once. The CDR3 has 16 amino acids. V lost 0 bases and J lost 4, with 15 bases in between. CDR1 is LNHDA and CDR2 is SQIVND in the germline V gene (reference sequence). Participant-reported clinical history was the basis for cohort assignment. Donors in Cohort 3 who had recovered were those with two negative PCRs, healthcare professional clearance, or resolution of their symptoms. V is TRBV19 and J is TRBJ1-2; D call uncertain. Sequences were obtained from PBMCs or T cells enriched from blood (not recorded which). The receptor was isolated from a woman aged 45-59 years who had recovered from COVID-19. The CDR3 region is CASSIDGPAGSYGYTF. CDR3 DNA: TGTGCCAGTAGTATAGACGGGCCGGCGGGAAGCTATGGCTACACCTTC.